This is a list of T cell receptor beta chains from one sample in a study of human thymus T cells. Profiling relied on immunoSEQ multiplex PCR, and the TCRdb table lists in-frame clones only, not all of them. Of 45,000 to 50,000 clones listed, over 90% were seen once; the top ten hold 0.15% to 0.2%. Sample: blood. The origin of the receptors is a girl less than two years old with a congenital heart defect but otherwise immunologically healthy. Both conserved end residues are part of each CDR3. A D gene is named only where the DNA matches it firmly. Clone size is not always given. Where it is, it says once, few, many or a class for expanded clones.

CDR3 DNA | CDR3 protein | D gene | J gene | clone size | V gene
TGCGCCAGCAGCTTGATCGGACAGATTACAGATACGCAGTATTTT | CASSLIGQITDTQYF | - | TRBJ2-3 | - | TRBV5-1
TGTGCCATCAGTGAGGGGGTCTTGCGGGAGGCCCCCAATAGCAATGAGCAGTTCTTC | CAISEGVLREAPNSNEQFF | TRBD2 | TRBJ2-1 | - | TRBV10-3
TGCGCCAGCAGCCAAGGGGCGGGGACCGGGGAGCTGTTTTTT | CASSQGAGTGELFF | - | TRBJ2-2 | - | TRBV4-1
TGCAGCGTTCTAGCGGGAGGGACAGATACGCAGTATTTT | CSVLAGGTDTQYF | TRBD2 | TRBJ2-3 | - | TRBV29-1
TGTGCCAGCAGTTTCAGTGGGTCTGGGGCCAACGTCCTGACTTTC | CASSFSGSGANVLTF | - | TRBJ2-6 | - | TRBV28
TGTGCCAGCAGGTTGACAGGGGGTTACGAGCAGTACTTC | CASRLTGGYEQYF | TRBD1 | TRBJ2-7 | - | TRBV6-5
TGTGCCAGCAGCGTAGGGGGTAGCGGGTCAACGTACGAGCAGTACTTC | CASSVGGSGSTYEQYF | TRBD2 | TRBJ2-7 | once | TRBV9
TGCAGTGCTACAGGGGAAGAGACCCAGTACTTC | CSATGEETQYF | - | TRBJ2-5 | - | TRBV20-1
TGTGCCAGCAGCCGAAGCGGGGGCCAGGGGAATGAGCAGTTCTTC | CASSRSGGQGNEQFF | TRBD2 | TRBJ2-1 | - | TRBV27
TGTGCCACCAGCAGAGATTTTCAGCGCCAAGAGACCCAGTACTTC | CATSRDFQRQETQYF | - | TRBJ2-5 | - | TRBV15
TGTGCCAGCAGCTTCGAAAGACATTACTACGAGCAGTACTTC | CASSFERHYYEQYF | - | TRBJ2-7 | - | TRBV5-6
TGTGCCAGCAGCTCCATAAGACAGGGGGCGATAAGGAACGAGCAGTACTTC | CASSSIRQGAIRNEQYF | TRBD1 | TRBJ2-7 | - | TRBV5-5
TGCAGCGGCCGGTACAGGCTTCGGGACAACAATGAGCAGTTCTTC | CSGRYRLRDNNEQFF | - | TRBJ2-1 | once | TRBV29-1
TGTGCCTGGAGTGGGACAGGGTTTGAAAAACTGTTTTTT | CAWSGTGFEKLFF | TRBD1 | TRBJ1-4 | - | TRBV30
TGTGCCTTAAGCAGGGAGAATGAGCAGTTCTTC | CALSRENEQFF | - | TRBJ2-1 | - | TRBV30
TGTGCCAGCAGTTACGCCACAGGGTGGCATCAGCCCCAGCATTTT | CASSYATGWHQPQHF | - | TRBJ1-5 | - | TRBV6-5
TGTGCCAGCAGTTACGGCAGCCCCGGTACAGATGAGCAGTTCTTC | CASSYGSPGTDEQFF | - | TRBJ2-1 | - | TRBV6-5
TGTGCCAGCCTAAACAGGGAAACCGGGGAGCTGTTTTTT | CASLNRETGELFF | - | TRBJ2-2 | - | TRBV2
TGTGCCAGCAGCGAGACTAGCGGGAGAAACATTCAGTACTTC | CASSETSGRNIQYF | TRBD2 | TRBJ2-4 | - | TRBV16
TGTGCCAGCAGCTTGGGGACTAGCTGGAATGAGCAGTTCTTC | CASSLGTSWNEQFF | TRBD2 | TRBJ2-1 | - | TRBV7-2
TGTGCCAGTAGTTACGGGACAGGGGCCTACGAGCAGTACTTC | CASSYGTGAYEQYF | TRBD1 | TRBJ2-7 | - | TRBV19
TGTGCCAGCAGCTCTCATTACGAGCAGTACTTC | CASSSHYEQYF | - | TRBJ2-7 | - | TRBV7-2
TGTGCCAGCAGTCCTGGGACAGGACTAGCGGGAGATACGCAGTATTTT | CASSPGTGLAGDTQYF | TRBD2 | TRBJ2-3 | - | TRBV28
TGTGCCAGCAGCTCCTCTAGCGGTGGCGGGGTAGAGCAGTACTTC | CASSSSSGGGVEQYF | TRBD2 | TRBJ2-7 | - | TRBV7-2
TGTGCCAGCAGCTTAGTTCGCGGGAGGGCCGGGTCCTACAATGAGCAGTTCTTC | CASSLVRGRAGSYNEQFF | TRBD2 | TRBJ2-1 | - | TRBV7-8
TGTGCCAGCAGTTGGGGAGATGGGGACAGGTGGGACGAGCAGTACTTC | CASSWGDGDRWDEQYF | TRBD1 | TRBJ2-7 | once | TRBV28
TGTGCCAGCGTACCGGACAGGACCCACGAGCAGTACTTC | CASVPDRTHEQYF | TRBD1 | TRBJ2-7 | - | TRBV28
TGTGCCAGCAGTGCCCGGACTAGCGGGCCGGGTGAGCAGTTCTTC | CASSARTSGPGEQFF | TRBD2 | TRBJ2-1 | - | TRBV2
TGTGCTAGCAGCTCGAAAGGACCAGATACGCAGTATTTT | CASSSKGPDTQYF | - | TRBJ2-3 | - | TRBV7-7
TGTGCCTGGAGTGTAGGCGGGACAGGAGGGTACGAGCAGTACTTC | CAWSVGGTGGYEQYF | TRBD1 | TRBJ2-7 | - | TRBV30
TGTGCCAGCAGCCCGGGACTAGCGGGAGTACCTCACGAGCAGTACTTC | CASSPGLAGVPHEQYF | TRBD2 | TRBJ2-7 | - | TRBV13
TGTGCCACCAGTCCCGACAGGGGAAGCGAGCAGTACTTC | CATSPDRGSEQYF | TRBD1 | TRBJ2-7 | - | TRBV15
TGCAGCGCCGACAGGGGAGGAGGCTACACCTTC | CSADRGGGYTF | TRBD1 | TRBJ1-2 | - | TRBV29-1
TGTGCCAGCACCCTTTATAAACTGTTTTTT | CASTLYKLFF | - | TRBJ1-4 | once | TRBV5-5
TGTGCCATCAGTGAACGGCTGCAAGAGACCCAGTACTTC | CAISERLQETQYF | - | TRBJ2-5 | - | TRBV10-3
TGTGCCACCAGCCTTGTGGGCTTACTAGCGGGCCACACAGATACGCAGTATTTT | CATSLVGLLAGHTDTQYF | TRBD2 | TRBJ2-3 | once | TRBV15
TGTGCCAGCAGCTTACAGGGGGCGGGCTATGGCTACACCTTC | CASSLQGAGYGYTF | TRBD1 | TRBJ1-2 | once | TRBV11-2